This passage covers 30 T cell receptor beta chains from one sample sequenced in a study of shared clonotypes between healthy human individuals. Libraries were prepared by immunoSEQ multiplex PCR; TCRdb keeps only in-frame clonotypes and omits some of them. The data show over a million clones, 75% to 85% seen once. Specimen: memory CD4+ T cells from PBMCs. Subset meaning: CD45RA-negative fraction. Source of these receptors: a man aged 18 to 30 in good health. Some clones in this sample may be carry-over from other donors' samples.

This clone was counted a few times. Other nucleotide sequences in the sample specify the same CDR3. The chain has TRBV28 and TRBJ1-2; D gene ambiguous. The V gene's germline CDR1 is MDHEN and CDR2 SYDVKM. Trimming cost V 2 bases and J 4 bases, with 5 bases left between them. This CDR3 has 12 amino acids. CDR3 loop: CASSLGSYGYTF. The CDR3 nucleotides read TGTGCCAGCAGTTTAGGGAGCTATGGCTACACCTTC.

The CDR3 loop is CASSRGRERGYTF. The CDR3 DNA is TGTGCCAGCAGCCGCGGACGGGAGAGGGGCTACACCTTC. The genes are TRBV14 and TRBJ1-2; D gene uncertain. Germline CDR1 SGHDN, CDR2 FVKESK. This CDR3 spans 13 amino acids. Trimming shortened V by 4 bases and J by 8 bases, and 14 bases separated the two germline ends.

The chain combines TRBV7-9 with TRBJ2-2; 9 bases match TRBD2. CDR1 SEHNR and CDR2 FQNEAQ come from the germline V gene (reference sequence). The CDR3 loop spans 19 amino acids. The V and J ends lost 4 bases and 6 bases, in that order; junction bases with no gene match: 18. In DNA, the CDR3 is TGTGCCAGCAGCTCCCCAGGGGGTGCGATAGCGGGAGCGCCCGGGGAGCTGTTTTTT. Translating gives CASSSPGGAIAGAPGELFF. Full variable domain (remainder filled in from reference TRBV7-9 and TRBJ2-2): DTGVSQNPRHKITKRGQNVTFRCDPISEHNRLYWYRQTLGQGPEFLTYFQNEAQLEKSRLLSDRFSAERPKGSFSTLEIQRTEQGDSAMYLCASSSPGGAIAGAPGELFFGEGSRLTVL.

The sample holds many counts of this clone. This chain links TRBV7-9 with TRBJ2-5, with D possibly matching TRBD1 (5 bases). Trimming took off 7 bases at V and 5 bases at J, with 14 bases between the two ends. CDR1 SEHNR and CDR2 FQNEAQ come from the germline V gene (reference sequence). The CDR3 spans 13 residues. This chain's CDR3 is CASTMLGPETQYF. The CDR3 nucleotides are TGTGCCAGCACTATGCTGGGGCCGGAGACCCAGTACTTC.

The V call is TRBV7-3, the J call TRBJ2-7; D remains ambiguous. Trimming left V 1 base short and J 7 bases short, with 20 bases between. Germline V CDR1 and CDR2: SGHTA, FQGTGA. The length of the CDR3 is 16 residues. The CDR3 region is CASSLNPPTVVKEQYF. The CDR3 DNA follows: TGTGCCAGCAGCTTAAATCCCCCGACCGTGGTAAAGGAGCAGTACTTC. The variable domain in full, completed from reference TRBV7-3 and TRBJ2-7, reads GAGVSQTPSNKVTEKGKYVELRCDPISGHTALYWYRQSLGQGPEFLIYFQGTGAADDSGLPNDRFFAVRPEGSVSTLKIQRTERGDSAVYLCASSLNPPTVVKEQYFGPGTRLTVT.

This clone was picked up a small number of times. The chain uses TRBV19 and TRBJ1-3; possible D gene TRBD1, 5 bases. The CDR3 is 14 amino acids. V was cut by 7 bases and J by 3 bases, with 13 bases left in between. The V gene's germline CDR1 is LNHDA and CDR2 SQIVND (reference sequence). In DNA form, the CDR3 reads TGTGCCAGTATATCTGGACACCTTGGAAACACCATATATTTT. Translated, it gives CASISGHLGNTIYF.

The rearrangement uses TRBV5-4 and TRBJ2-1; 10 bases are shared with TRBD2. Germline V CDR1 and CDR2: SGHNT, YYREEE (reference sequence). V dropped 6 bases and J dropped 5; count of bases not matched to a gene: 11. The CDR3 covers 16 residues. As DNA, the CDR3 is TGTGCCAGCACCCGGGGGGGGCTAGCGGGAGACAATGAGCAGTTCTTC. Its protein is CASTRGGLAGDNEQFF.

This clone is a singleton in its sample. This sequence joins TRBV4-1 and TRBJ2-7; no reliable D call. Trimming left V 0 bases short and J 4 bases short, with 13 bases between. The CDR3 has 15 residues. The germline gives CDR1 MGHRA, CDR2 YSYEKL. This CDR3 is CASSQDGVGRYEQYF. The CDR3 DNA sequence: TGCGCCAGCAGCCAAGATGGGGTGGGCCGTTACGAGCAGTACTTC.

This clone was picked up many times. The genes are TRBV7-2 and TRBJ1-2; tentatively, D is TRBD1 (6 bases). The CDR3 is 15 residues long. The V end was cut by 0 bases, the J end by 4 bases, with 12 bases between. Per germline, CDR1 SGHTA and CDR2 FQGNSA. CDR3 amino acids: CASSLAATGLYGYTF. For the CDR3, the DNA is TGTGCCAGCAGCTTAGCGGCGACAGGACTCTATGGCTACACCTTC.

The gene calls are TRBV11-2 and TRBJ1-1; D not resolved. V was clipped by 1 base and J by 5 bases, with 8 bases between them. This CDR3 is built from 13 residues. Germline CDR1 reads SGHAT; CDR2 reads FQNNGV. The CDR3 loop reads CASSLGAGTEAFF. As DNA, the CDR3 is TGTGCCAGCAGCTTAGGAGCGGGGACTGAAGCTTTCTTT. Supplemented by reference TRBV11-2 and TRBJ1-1, the full variable domain reads EAGVAQSPRYKIIEKRQSVAFWCNPISGHATLYWYQQILGQGPKLLIQFQNNGVVDDSQLPKDRFSAERLKGVDSTLKIQPAKLEDSAVYLCASSLGAGTEAFFGQGTRLTVV.

Notes on this clone: Other DNA sequences in this sample translate to the same CDR3. The CDR3 is CASSRDRGSDTQYF. The CDR3 DNA reads as TGTGCCAGCAGCCGGGACAGGGGGTCAGATACGCAGTATTTT. V gene TRBV5-4 combines with J gene TRBJ2-3; 11 bases align to TRBD1. This CDR3 region has 14 residues. Per germline, CDR1 SGHNT and CDR2 YYREEE (reference sequence). Trimming removed 4 bases from V and 4 bases from J; junction bases left unmatched: 2.

About this clone: Other nucleotide sequences from this sample produce the same CDR3. V usage is TRBV29-1 and J usage is TRBJ2-2; no reliable D call. Trimming left V 4 bases short and J 1 base short, with 4 bases between. This CDR3 spans 12 amino acids. Germline assignment: CDR1 SQVTM and CDR2 ANQGSEA. CDR3 sequence reads: CSVAGNTGELFF. In DNA form, the CDR3 reads TGCAGCGTTGCGGGGAACACCGGGGAGCTGTTTTTT.

This CDR3 reads CASSLASNSNQPQHF. The CDR3 nucleotides read TGTGCCAGCAGCTTAGCGAGTAATAGCAATCAGCCCCAGCATTTT. The rearrangement uses TRBV7-6 and TRBJ1-5, with D uncertain. Trimming cost V 0 bases and J 0 bases, with 6 bases left between them. CDR3 length: 15 residues. CDR1 and CDR2 from the germline V gene are SGHVS and FNYEAQ.

The table lists this clone with many counts. Other DNA sequences in the same sample also yield this CDR3. This chain uses TRBV27 with TRBJ1-1; maybe TRBD1 (6 bases). This CDR3 has 17 residues. V was clipped by 2 bases and J by 1 base, with 17 bases between them. Germline CDR1 reads MNHEY; CDR2 reads SMNVEV (reference sequence). CDR3 sequence (DNA): TGTGCCAGCAGTTTAAGCTCCTGGGGGCGACGGAACACTGAAGCTTTCTTT. Its protein product is CASSLSSWGRRNTEAFF.

With respect to this clone: The sample carries other DNA sequences with the same CDR3. This chain joins TRBV5-1 and TRBJ1-5; possible D gene TRBD1, 5 bases. This CDR3 region has 13 residues. The germline gives CDR1 SGHRS, CDR2 YFSETQ. With 3 bases removed from V and 4 bases from J, the gap between germline ends came to 8 bases. CDR3 amino acids: CASSYDSNQPQHF. The CDR3 DNA reads TGCGCCAGCAGCTACGACAGTAATCAGCCCCAGCATTTT.

The genes are TRBV6-5 and TRBJ1-2, with D hard to call. Germline CDR1 MNHEY, CDR2 SVGAGI. V gave up 0 bases and J gave up 7 bases, with 15 bases separating them. The CDR3 extends over 15 amino acids. Here the CDR3 DNA reads TGTGCCAGCAGTTACTCGAGCGCGTACTGGGCTGGCTACACCTTC. This encodes CASSYSSAYWAGYTF.

The V and J genes are TRBV19 and TRBJ2-7, with 9 positions matching TRBD1. V lost 8 bases to trimming and J lost 2 bases; unmatched junction nucleotides: 4. The CDR3 is made up of 13 amino acids. CDR1 and CDR2 from the germline V gene are LNHDA and SQIVND (reference sequence). The CDR3 region has the DNA TGTGCCAGTGGTGGACAGGGGACCTACGAGCAGTACTTC. This encodes CASGGQGTYEQYF.

As to this clone: Other DNA sequences in this sample translate to the same CDR3. This chain connects TRBV7-3 to TRBJ2-5; maybe TRBD1 (6 bases). The V gene's germline CDR1 is SGHTA and CDR2 FQGTGA. The CDR3 covers 13 residues. The germline V and J ends were trimmed by 5 bases and 2 bases, with 9 bases remaining between them. The CDR3 nucleotides are TGTGCCAGCAGCCCAGGGGCTCAAGAGACCCAGTACTTC. This gives the protein CASSPGAQETQYF. The full variable domain, completed using reference TRBV7-3 and TRBJ2-5, is GAGVSQTPSNKVTEKGKYVELRCDPISGHTALYWYRQSLGQGPEFLIYFQGTGAADDSGLPNDRFFAVRPEGSVSTLKIQRTERGDSAVYLCASSPGAQETQYFGPGTRLLVL.

This clone was counted between two and nine times. The CDR3 sequence is CASSFTSNTGELFF. The CDR3 region has the DNA TGTGCCAGCAGCTTTACATCGAACACCGGGGAGCTGTTTTTT. The J gene is TRBJ2-2, the V gene TRBV7-9; no reliable D call. Trimming left V 3 bases short and J 0 bases short, with 5 bases between. CDR3 length: 14 residues. CDR1 and CDR2 from the germline V gene are SEHNR and FQNEAQ (reference sequence). Supplemented by reference TRBV7-9 and TRBJ2-2, the full variable domain reads DTGVSQNPRHKITKRGQNVTFRCDPISEHNRLYWYRQTLGQGPEFLTYFQNEAQLEKSRLLSDRFSAERPKGSFSTLEIQRTEQGDSAMYLCASSFTSNTGELFFGEGSRLTVL.

The chain carries TRBV19 and TRBJ2-1, with TRBD2 matching 8 bases. The length of the CDR3 is 16 residues. V was clipped by 5 bases and J by 6 bases; unmatched bases: 12. Germline V gene lookup returns CDR1 LNHDA and CDR2 SQIVND (reference sequence). The CDR3 bases are TGTGCCAGTAGTGCCGGACTAGCTGTTGTGAGCAATGAGCAGTTCTTC. Translation gives CASSAGLAVVSNEQFF.

The V and J genes are TRBV5-4 and TRBJ2-7; a possible D gene is TRBD1 (5 bases). This CDR3 is 15 amino acids long. The V gene's germline CDR1 is SGHNT and CDR2 YYREEE (reference sequence). V lost 4 bases to trimming and J lost 9 bases, with 23 bases between them. In nucleotides, the CDR3 is TGTGCCAGCAGCGATGTCCAGGGAATCCTCTTCCGGCAGTACTTC. It is translated as CASSDVQGILFRQYF.

V usage is TRBV18 and J usage is TRBJ2-7, with D possibly matching TRBD2 (6 bases). Germline lookup yields CDR1 KGHSH and CDR2 LQKENI. The CDR3 has 16 amino acids. V was clipped by 6 bases and J by 3 bases, with 21 bases between them. In nucleotides, the CDR3 is TGTGCCAGCTCCCCGGGCCGATCACCGGGGGACTACGAGCAGTACTTC. Encoded protein: CASSPGRSPGDYEQYF.

The chain has TRBV10-2 and TRBJ2-7; D is unresolved. The germline V gene encodes CDR1 WSHSY and CDR2 SAAADI. V was cut by 2 bases and J by 10 bases, with 15 bases left in between. The CDR3 loop spans 13 amino acids. The CDR3 sequence is CASSEEKGRKQYF. CDR3 in DNA: TGCGCCAGCAGTGAGGAAAAGGGAAGAAAACAGTACTTC.

CDR3 nucleotides: TGTGCCAGCAGCTTGAGGGGACTAGCGGGAGGGGAGTGGTTCTTC. Its protein product is CASSLRGLAGGEWFF. V gene TRBV7-6 combines with J gene TRBJ2-1, with 16 bases identical to TRBD2. Looked up from germline, CDR1 is SGHVS and CDR2 is FNYEAQ. Losses at the gene ends were 3 bases for V and 15 bases for J; bases not matched to a gene: 8. The CDR3 consists of 15 residues.

The table lists this clone with a few counts. V and J are TRBV5-6 and TRBJ1-2, with D perhaps TRBD1 (6 bases). The CDR3 consists of 12 residues. In germline, CDR1 is SGHDT, CDR2 YYEEEE. The V gene lost 3 bases and the J gene lost 7 bases, with 10 bases spanning the gap. CDR3 sequence reads: CASSSGEFGYTF. CDR3 nucleotides: TGTGCCAGCAGCTCAGGGGAATTTGGCTACACCTTC.

Only one count was recorded for this clone. The V and J genes are TRBV28 and TRBJ1-2; TRBD1 is a possible D gene (6 bases). Germline V gene lookup returns CDR1 MDHEN and CDR2 SYDVKM. The CDR3 is 15 amino acids. V dropped 2 bases and J dropped 4 bases, with 14 bases sitting between them. CDR3 nucleotide sequence: TGTGCCAGCAGTTTAGGGACCCCAGGGGTCTATGGCTACACCTTC. Protein sequence: CASSLGTPGVYGYTF.

The V and J genes are TRBV19 and TRBJ1-5; the D gene is possibly TRBD1 (5 bases). Germline-derived CDR1 and CDR2 are LNHDA and SQIVND (reference sequence). CDR3 length equals 15 residues. Trimming removed 10 bases from V and 3 bases from J, with 19 bases in between. The CDR3 reads CATHGGEAYNQPQHF. As DNA, the CDR3 is TGTGCCACCCACGGGGGGGAGGCGTACAATCAGCCCCAGCATTTT.

The gene calls are TRBV28 and TRBJ1-5; 9 bases match TRBD1. Germline lookup yields CDR1 MDHEN and CDR2 SYDVKM. This CDR3 is built from 16 residues. V lost 1 base to trimming and J lost 1 base; unmatched junction nucleotides: 2. The CDR3 protein is CASSLSGQGSNQPQHF. CDR3 bases: TGTGCCAGCAGTTTATCCGGACAGGGGAGCAATCAGCCCCAGCATTTT.

The chain is built from TRBV4-3 and TRBJ2-1; D may be TRBD1 or TRBD2 (6 bases each). This CDR3 has 16 amino acids. V was shortened by 9 bases and J by 2 bases, with 20 bases between the two germline ends. Germline CDR1 and CDR2: LGHNA and YSLEER. CDR3 nucleotide sequence: TGCGCCAGAAATAACCAGGGGAGCGGGCCCTACAATGAGCAGTTCTTC. This encodes CARNNQGSGPYNEQFF.

The CDR3 reads CASLKFGGANVLTF. As DNA, the CDR3 is TGTGCCAGTCTTAAGTTTGGCGGGGCCAACGTCCTGACTTTC. This sequence joins TRBV19 and TRBJ2-6, with D unclear. The CDR3 contains 14 residues. Germline loops: CDR1 LNHDA, CDR2 SQIVND (reference sequence). The germline V and J ends were trimmed by 8 bases and 4 bases, with 12 bases remaining between them. The full variable domain, completed using reference TRBV19 and TRBJ2-6, is DGGITQSPKYLFRKEGQNVTLSCEQNLNHDAMYWYRQDPGQGLRLIYYSQIVNDFQKGDIAEGYSVSREKKESFPLTVTSAQKNPTAFYLCASLKFGGANVLTFGAGSRLTVL.